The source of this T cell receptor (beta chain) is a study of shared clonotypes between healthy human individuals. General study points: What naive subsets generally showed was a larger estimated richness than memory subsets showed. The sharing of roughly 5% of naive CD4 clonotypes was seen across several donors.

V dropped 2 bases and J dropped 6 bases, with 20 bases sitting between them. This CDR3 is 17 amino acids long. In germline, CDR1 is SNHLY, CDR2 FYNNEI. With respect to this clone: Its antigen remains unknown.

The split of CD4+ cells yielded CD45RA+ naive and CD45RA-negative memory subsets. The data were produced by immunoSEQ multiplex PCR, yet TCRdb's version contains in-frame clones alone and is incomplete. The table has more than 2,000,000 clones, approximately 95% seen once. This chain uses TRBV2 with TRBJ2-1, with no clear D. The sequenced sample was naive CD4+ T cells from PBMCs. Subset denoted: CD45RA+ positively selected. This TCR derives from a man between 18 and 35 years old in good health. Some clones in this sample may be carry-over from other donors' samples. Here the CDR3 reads CASSERLYITRGNEQFF. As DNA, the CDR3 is TGTGCCAGCAGTGAAAGGTTATACATCACCAGAGGCAATGAGCAGTTCTTC.